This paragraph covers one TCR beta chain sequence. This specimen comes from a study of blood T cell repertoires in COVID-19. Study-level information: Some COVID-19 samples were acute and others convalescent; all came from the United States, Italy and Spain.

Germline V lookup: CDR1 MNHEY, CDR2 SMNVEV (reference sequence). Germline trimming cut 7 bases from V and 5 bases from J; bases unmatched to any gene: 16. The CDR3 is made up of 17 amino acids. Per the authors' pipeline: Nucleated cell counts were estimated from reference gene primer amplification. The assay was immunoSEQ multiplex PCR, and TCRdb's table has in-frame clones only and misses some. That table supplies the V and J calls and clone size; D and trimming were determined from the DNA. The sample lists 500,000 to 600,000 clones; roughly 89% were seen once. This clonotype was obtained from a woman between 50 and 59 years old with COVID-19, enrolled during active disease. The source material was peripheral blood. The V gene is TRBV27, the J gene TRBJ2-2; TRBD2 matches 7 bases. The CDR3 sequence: CASKGGDRGMGTGELFF. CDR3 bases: TGTGCCAGCAAGGGAGGGGATCGGGGTATGGGGACCGGGGAGCTGTTTTTT.